These 20 T cell receptor beta chains came from one sample sequenced in a study of identical twins. Via MiXCR, TCRdb re-called the 5' RACE reads, giving one row per CDR3 protein. The sample records 400,000 to 600,000 distinct CDR3 sequences, 20% to 25% being singletons. These same data were also listed under a study on yellow fever vaccine responses in identical twins.

Sequencing used CD4+ T cells sorted from blood. Receptor source: a woman in her late teens or twenties in good health.

A single count supports this clonotype. The chain combines TRBV10-3 with TRBJ1-1; 8 bases are shared with TRBD1. The junction had 5 bases not matched to a gene; V was cut back by 3 bases and J by 11 bases. Germline V gene lookup returns CDR1 ENHRY and CDR2 SYGVKD. This CDR3 spans 12 amino acids. CDR3 DNA sequence: TGTGCCATCAGTGACAGGGGGCTGCGCGCTTTCTTT. Protein: CAISDRGLRAFF.

This clonotype showed up just a few times. This chain connects TRBV12-3 or TRBV12-4 to TRBJ2-7, with 12 bases fitting TRBD1. CDR3 length: 15 amino acids. V lost 5 bases to trimming and J lost 2 bases; unmatched junction nucleotides: 4. The DNA of the CDR3 is TGTGCCAGCAGTCCCGGGACAGGGGGCACCTACGAGCAGTACTTC. Its protein is CASSPGTGGTYEQYF.

This clonotype was observed at least ten times. The CDR3 DNA is TGCGCCAGCAGCTTGGGGGTCGGGACCTACGAGCAGTACTTC. Amino acid sequence: CASSLGVGTYEQYF. The chain couples TRBV5-1 to TRBJ2-7, with D perhaps TRBD2 (5 bases). Germline-derived CDR1 and CDR2 are SGHRS and YFSETQ. CDR3 length: 14 amino acids. The ends were cut back, 0 bases at V and 2 bases at J, with 9 bases in the middle.

V and J are TRBV7-2 and TRBJ2-7; TRBD2 might be the D (5 bases). In germline, CDR1 is SGHTA, CDR2 FQGNSA. V lost 2 bases to trimming and J lost 2 bases, with 13 bases between them. CDR3 length: 15 amino acids. This CDR3 is CASSLIGSPTYEQYF. The CDR3 region has the DNA TGTGCCAGCAGCTTAATTGGGAGTCCTACCTACGAGCAGTACTTC.

This clonotype was observed a few times. The chain joins TRBV5-1 to TRBJ2-1, with 10 bases lining up with TRBD1. V was pared by 4 bases and J by 16 bases, with 8 bases of the junction left unmatched. Germline V gene data show CDR1 as SGHRS and CDR2 as YFSETQ. The CDR3 has 12 residues. The chain's CDR3 is CASSTRQGAPFF. Written as DNA, the CDR3 is TGCGCCAGCAGCACCAGACAGGGGGCCCCATTCTTC.

Many counts were recorded for this clonotype. The rearrangement uses TRBV12-3 or TRBV12-4 and TRBJ2-2; 8 nucleotides line up with TRBD2. The V gene end was trimmed by 3 bases and the J gene end by 2 bases; junction bases not matched to a gene: 14. The length of the CDR3 is 19 residues. The CDR3 spells CASSFLAALTSGNTGELFF. Here the CDR3 DNA reads TGTGCCAGCAGTTTCCTTGCTGCATTAACTAGCGGAAACACCGGGGAGCTGTTTTTT.

The chain combines TRBV15 with TRBJ2-2, with TRBD1 matching 7 bases. CDR1 and CDR2 (germline): LNHNV, YYDKDF (reference sequence). CDR3 size: 14 residues. V lost 8 bases, J lost 3 bases, and 6 bases stayed unmatched. Here the CDR3 reads CATAGRGHTGELFF. CDR3 nucleotide sequence: TGTGCCACCGCTGGAAGGGGGCACACCGGGGAGCTGTTTTTT.

Only a few counts were recorded for this clonotype. The V and J genes are TRBV4-1 and TRBJ1-1; D call uncertain. Between the trimmed V and J ends, which lost 3 bases and 8 bases, there was a span of 10 bases. The CDR3 sequence is 12 residues long. Germline V lookup: CDR1 MGHRA, CDR2 YSYEKL. The CDR3 region is CASSHPGREAFF. Written as DNA, the CDR3 is TGCGCCAGCAGCCACCCCGGACGGGAAGCTTTCTTT.

In its sample, this clonotype was seen a few times. The chain carries TRBV3-1 and TRBJ2-2; D is unresolved. V gave up 4 bases and J gave up 3 bases, with 9 bases separating them. From germline, CDR1 is LGHDT and CDR2 YNNKEL (reference sequence). The CDR3 contains 14 residues. In DNA form, the CDR3 reads TGTGCCAGCAGCCGGCTACCTGACACCGGGGAGCTGTTTTTT. This translates into CASSRLPDTGELFF.

The table lists this clonotype with a count of one. The chain carries TRBV29-1 and TRBJ1-4, with D possibly being TRBD1 (5 bases). Between the trimmed V and J ends, which lost 7 bases and 7 bases, there was a span of 10 bases. From germline, CDR1 is SQVTM and CDR2 ANQGSEA. The CDR3 covers 11 residues. As DNA, the CDR3 is TGCAGCGCAGGGTGGGGTGAAAAACTGTTTTTT. Protein: CSAGWGEKLFF.

This clonotype was counted ten times or more. The V call is TRBV25-1, the J call TRBJ2-5; 8 bases match TRBD1. CDR3 length equals 15 residues. The germline V gene has CDR1 MGHDK and CDR2 SYGVNS. V shed 7 bases and J 1 base; nucleotides not matched to a gene: 8. The CDR3 here is CASNTGGQFQETQYF. The CDR3 region has the DNA TGTGCCAGCAATACAGGGGGGCAGTTCCAAGAGACCCAGTACTTC.

In this sample, this clonotype turned up a few times. The chain couples TRBV20-1 to TRBJ2-1, with 7 positions matching TRBD1. The V gene end was trimmed by 3 bases and the J gene end by 2 bases; junction bases not matched to a gene: 10. The CDR3 covers 16 residues. The germline CDR1 and CDR2 sequences are DFQATT and SNEGSKA (reference sequence). CDR3 sequence: CSASPLQGSAYNEQFF. The CDR3 nucleotides read TGCAGTGCTAGCCCCCTACAGGGGAGCGCCTACAATGAGCAGTTCTTC.

A few counts support this clonotype. This chain uses TRBV29-1 with TRBJ1-4; 7 bases match TRBD1. Trimming took 6 bases from V and 4 from J; bases not matched to a gene: 5. Germline V gene lookup returns CDR1 SQVTM and CDR2 ANQGSEA. This CDR3 contains 13 residues. As DNA, the CDR3 is TGCAGCGTCCCGGACAGGAATAATGAAAAACTGTTTTTT. It encodes CSVPDRNNEKLFF.

This clonotype has only a few counts. The V and J genes are TRBV27 and TRBJ2-7; TRBD2 aligns across 14 bases. V lost 2 bases to trimming and J lost 7 bases; unmatched junction nucleotides: 7. The CDR3 covers 16 residues. Germline CDR1 MNHEY, CDR2 SMNVEV (reference sequence). This CDR3 is CASSLIGTSGSFEQYF. The CDR3, as DNA: TGTGCCAGCAGTTTAATTGGGACTAGCGGGAGTTTTGAGCAGTACTTC.

The rearrangement uses TRBV12-3 or TRBV12-4 and TRBJ2-7; 7 positions match TRBD2. Germline trimming cut 3 bases from V and 2 bases from J; bases unmatched to any gene: 10. The CDR3 covers 16 residues. The CDR3 coding sequence is TGTGCCAGCAGTTTCCCTCGGGAGGCCCATACCTACGAGCAGTACTTC. Translating gives CASSFPREAHTYEQYF.

V is TRBV19 and J is TRBJ1-1; maybe TRBD1 (6 bases). Trimming removed 1 base at V and 4 bases at J, with 16 bases between. This CDR3 is 16 amino acids long. Germline lookup yields CDR1 LNHDA and CDR2 SQIVND (reference sequence). The CDR3: CASSIAWGAPGTEAFF. In DNA form, the CDR3 reads TGTGCCAGTAGTATAGCTTGGGGGGCGCCGGGCACTGAAGCTTTCTTT.

The chain couples TRBV7-8 to TRBJ2-7; 11 bases are shared with TRBD1. The CDR3 totals 17 residues. Trimming cost V 1 base and J 4 bases; bases outside gene matches: 9. Germline CDR1 and CDR2: SGHVS and FQNEAQ. The CDR3 spells CASSLVGDRGTKYEQYF. In nucleotides, the CDR3 is TGTGCCAGCAGCTTAGTCGGGGACAGGGGGACCAAATACGAGCAGTACTTC.

There are a few counts of this clonotype. The chain has TRBV2 and TRBJ2-7; D not resolved. Germline CDR1 SNHLY, CDR2 FYNNEI. V was shortened by 7 bases and J by 5 bases, with 15 bases between the two germline ends. The CDR3 is made up of 13 amino acids. This CDR3 reads CASMNRLGNEQYV. For the CDR3, the DNA is TGTGCCAGCATGAATCGGTTAGGAAACGAGCAGTACGTC.

The V call is TRBV5-5, the J call TRBJ2-7; TRBD2 matches at 7 bases. The CDR3 covers 15 residues. Losses at the gene ends were 0 bases for V and 2 bases for J; bases not matched to a gene: 5. Germline V gene lookup returns CDR1 SGHKS and CDR2 YYEKEE (reference sequence). CDR3 nucleotides: TGTGCCAGCAGCTTGGACGCGGGACTAACCTACGAGCAGTACTTC. Its translation is CASSLDAGLTYEQYF.

The chain is built from TRBV6-1 and TRBJ2-6; D is perhaps TRBD2 (7 bases). CDR3 length: 18 amino acids. The V end lost 3 bases, the J end lost 5 bases, and 20 bases lay between the germline ends. Germline CDR1 and CDR2: MNHNS and SASEGT. The CDR3, as DNA: TGTGCCAGCAGTGACGGGGGGAGACAGGCTCCTTGGGCCAACGTCCTGACTTTC. Translated: CASSDGGRQAPWANVLTF.